Here is one T cell receptor beta chain with its context. These data are taken from a study of blood T cell repertoires in COVID-19. V was clipped by 0 bases and J by 3 bases, with 15 bases between them. Germline V lookup: CDR1 KGHSH, CDR2 LQKENI. The CDR3 is 17 amino acids. Cohort 3 recovered donors had two negative PCRs, clearance, or symptom resolution. Here immunoSEQ multiplex PCR was the method, and the copy in TCRdb shows in-frame clones only, minus some. This sample yields more than 300,000 clones, of which 92% are seen a single time; 18% belongs to the top ten. The chain carries TRBV18 and TRBJ1-5, with a tentative D call TRBD1 (6 bases). This TCR was sampled from a woman younger than 45 who had recovered from COVID-19. Sequencing was carried out using PBMCs or T cells enriched from blood (not recorded which). The CDR3 protein is CASSPPTSQGYNQPQHF. The CDR3 nucleotides read TGTGCCAGCTCACCACCTACCAGTCAGGGGTACAATCAGCCCCAGCATTTT.